A single sample gave rise to the 14 T cell receptor beta chains below, sequenced in a study of blood T cell repertoires in COVID-19. Profiling relied on immunoSEQ multiplex PCR, and the TCRdb table lists in-frame clones only, not all of them. Seen here are around 290,000 clones, roughly nine tenths observed once, and the top ten hold around 2.2%. Specimen: peripheral blood. Every receptor here comes from a woman aged 25 to 39 with COVID-19, enrolled during active disease.

The chain employs TRBV11-3 and TRBJ2-2; D might be TRBD1 (5 bases). In germline, CDR1 is SGHNT, CDR2 YENEEA. This CDR3 spans 14 amino acids. Trimming cost V 5 bases and J 5 bases, with 12 bases left between them. This CDR3 is CASSPRTQTGELFF. The CDR3, as DNA: TGTGCCAGCAGCCCCCGGACACAAACCGGGGAGCTGTTTTTT.

This clone showed up just once. The CDR3 DNA is TGTGCCAGCAGCTGGGGGGACAGCACCTACGAGCAGTACTTC. Translated: CASSWGDSTYEQYF. The chain is built from TRBV5-8 and TRBJ2-7, with D possibly matching TRBD1 (7 bases). The CDR3 extends over 14 amino acids. Germline lookup yields CDR1 SGHTS and CDR2 YDEGEE. The V and J ends lost 3 bases and 2 bases respectively, with 12 bases between them.

The chain uses TRBV4-1 and TRBJ2-7; D is perhaps TRBD2 (5 bases). The CDR3 runs to 13 residues. Germline loops: CDR1 MGHRA, CDR2 YSYEKL. The V and J ends lost 1 base and 3 bases respectively, with 7 bases between them. CDR3 nucleotide sequence: TGCGCCAGCAGCCAAGTGAGGGACTACGAGCAGTACTTC. Translation gives CASSQVRDYEQYF.

V is TRBV19 and J is TRBJ2-2; D gene uncertain. The CDR3 is 14 residues long. V was clipped by 7 bases and J by 2 bases, with 11 bases between them. Per germline, CDR1 LNHDA and CDR2 SQIVND (reference sequence). The chain's CDR3 is CASIARVNTGELFF. The CDR3 nucleotides read TGTGCCAGTATCGCCCGAGTAAACACCGGGGAGCTGTTTTTT.

V and J are TRBV19 and TRBJ1-3; D is unresolved. Germline CDR1 LNHDA, CDR2 SQIVND (reference sequence). Trimming left V 10 bases short and J 0 bases short, with 10 bases between. This CDR3 region has 13 residues. The CDR3 DNA sequence: TGTGCCACAGACACGAGCTCTGGAAACACCATATATTTT. Amino acids: CATDTSSGNTIYF.

V is TRBV9 and J is TRBJ2-7, with 8 bases identical to TRBD1. Germline V gene data show CDR1 as SGDLS and CDR2 as YYNGEE. V dropped 0 bases and J dropped 2; count of bases not matched to a gene: 7. The CDR3 spans 16 residues. This CDR3 reads CASSVGPTGVAYEQYF. DNA of the CDR3: TGTGCCAGCAGCGTAGGCCCGACAGGGGTGGCCTACGAGCAGTACTTC.

CDR3 sequence reads: CASSRTRNTEAFF. The CDR3 DNA reads as TGTGCCAGCAGCCGTACCAGGAACACTGAAGCTTTCTTT. The chain carries TRBV7-3 and TRBJ1-1, with D hard to call. Germline CDR1 and CDR2: SGHTA and FQGTGA. The V end lost 5 bases, the J end lost 1 base, and 8 bases lay between the germline ends. This CDR3 is built from 13 residues.

V usage is TRBV11-3 and J usage is TRBJ2-1, with 11 positions matching TRBD2. The CDR3 is 17 amino acids. CDR1 is SGHNT and CDR2 is YENEEA in the germline V gene. Trimming at V came to 1 base and at J to 1 base, leaving 3 bases not matched to a gene. The CDR3 loop reads CASSLGLAGPSYNEQFF. Here the CDR3 DNA reads TGTGCCAGCAGCTTAGGACTAGCGGGGCCGTCCTACAATGAGCAGTTCTTC.

This sequence joins TRBV28 and TRBJ1-1, with TRBD1 matching over 11 bases. CDR1 is MDHEN and CDR2 is SYDVKM in the germline V gene. This CDR3 has 17 amino acids. V shed 3 bases, J shed 0 bases, and the junction held 6 bases outside the gene matches. The CDR3 nucleotides read TGTGCCAGCAGTTTGTGGGGGACAGGGGGGATGAACACTGAAGCTTTCTTT. Translating gives CASSLWGTGGMNTEAFF. Looking up the rest from reference TRBV28 and TRBJ1-1 gives the full variable domain: DVKVTQSSRYLVKRTGEKVFLECVQDMDHENMFWYRQDPGLGLRLIYFSYDVKMKEKGDIPEGYSVSREKKERFSLILESASTNQTSMYLCASSLWGTGGMNTEAFFGQGTRLTVV.

The chain couples TRBV5-6 to TRBJ2-7, with D unresolved. Germline CDR1 is SGHDT and CDR2 is YYEEEE. This CDR3 is built from 13 residues. Trimming removed 0 bases at V and 2 bases at J, with 6 bases between. The CDR3 bases are TGTGCCAGCAGCTTGGGTAACACCTACGAGCAGTACTTC. The encoded protein is CASSLGNTYEQYF.

The rearrangement joins TRBV5-4 to TRBJ2-6, with a weak D call TRBD1 (5 bases). CDR1 is SGHNT, CDR2 YYREEE, per germline (reference sequence). This CDR3 is 15 amino acids long. V gave up 2 bases and J gave up 1 base, with 7 bases separating them. The CDR3 protein is CASSFQGSGANVLTF. Written as DNA, the CDR3 is TGTGCCAGCAGCTTCCAGGGATCTGGGGCCAACGTCCTGACTTTC.

This chain connects TRBV2 to TRBJ2-4; no firm D call. The germline V gene has CDR1 SNHLY and CDR2 FYNNEI. The CDR3 contains 16 residues. V lost 0 bases, J lost 1 base, and 10 bases lay in between. CDR3 in amino acids: CASSEALDMAKNIQYF. CDR3 nucleotide sequence: TGTGCCAGCAGTGAAGCACTTGACATGGCCAAAAACATTCAGTACTTC.

V usage is TRBV30 and J usage is TRBJ1-2; 8 bases match TRBD1. The CDR3 sequence is 11 residues long. Germline V gives CDR1 GTSNPN, CDR2 SVGIG (reference sequence). J gave up 8 bases and V 8 bases, and 7 bases lay outside the gene matches. In nucleotides, the CDR3 is TGTGCCCAAGACAGGGGCGGAGGCTACACCTTC. It codes for CAQDRGGGYTF.

V gene TRBV18 combines with J gene TRBJ2-2, with 8 bases aligning to TRBD2. Trimming removed 2 bases from V and 7 bases from J; junction bases left unmatched: 9. Germline V gives CDR1 KGHSH, CDR2 LQKENI. The CDR3 extends over 16 amino acids. CDR3 loop: CASSPIWEAGVGELFF. The DNA for the CDR3 is TGTGCCAGCTCACCAATCTGGGAAGCGGGAGTCGGGGAGCTGTTTTTT.